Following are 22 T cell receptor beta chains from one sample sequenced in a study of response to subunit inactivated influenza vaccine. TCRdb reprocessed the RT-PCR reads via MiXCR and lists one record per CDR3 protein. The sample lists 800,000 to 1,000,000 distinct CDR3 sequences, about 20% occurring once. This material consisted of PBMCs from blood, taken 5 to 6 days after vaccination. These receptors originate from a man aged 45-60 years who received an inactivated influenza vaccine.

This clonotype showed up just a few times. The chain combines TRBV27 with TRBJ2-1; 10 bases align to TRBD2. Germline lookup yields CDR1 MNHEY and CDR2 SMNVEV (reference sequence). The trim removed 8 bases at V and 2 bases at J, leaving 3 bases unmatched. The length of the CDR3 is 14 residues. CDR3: CASSGTSAYNEQFF. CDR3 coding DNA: TGTGCCAGCTCCGGGACTAGCGCCTACAATGAGCAGTTCTTC.

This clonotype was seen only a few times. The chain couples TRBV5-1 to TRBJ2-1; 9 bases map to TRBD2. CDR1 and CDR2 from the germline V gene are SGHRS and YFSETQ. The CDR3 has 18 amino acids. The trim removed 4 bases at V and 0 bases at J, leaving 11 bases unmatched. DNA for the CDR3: TGCGCCAGCAGCCGGGGGCCTAGCGGGGCCGCCTCCTACAATGAGCAGTTCTTC. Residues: CASSRGPSGAASYNEQFF.

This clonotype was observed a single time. CDR3 DNA: TGTGCCAGCAGTGATGGGACTAGATCCTACGAGCAGTACTTC. Translating it yields CASSDGTRSYEQYF. The rearrangement joins TRBV6-4 to TRBJ2-7; 8 nucleotides agree with TRBD2. The V segment lost 3 bases and the J segment 1 base; nucleotides outside the gene matches: 2. There are 14 residues in the CDR3. Germline CDR1 is MRHNA and CDR2 is SNTAGT.

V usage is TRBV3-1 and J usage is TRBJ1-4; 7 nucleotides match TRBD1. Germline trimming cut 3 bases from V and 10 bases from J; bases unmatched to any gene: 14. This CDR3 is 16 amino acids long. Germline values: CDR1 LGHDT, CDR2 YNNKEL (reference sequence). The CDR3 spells CASSHFLQGGRGKLFF. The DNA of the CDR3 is TGTGCCAGCAGCCATTTCCTCCAGGGGGGTCGAGGAAAACTGTTTTTT.

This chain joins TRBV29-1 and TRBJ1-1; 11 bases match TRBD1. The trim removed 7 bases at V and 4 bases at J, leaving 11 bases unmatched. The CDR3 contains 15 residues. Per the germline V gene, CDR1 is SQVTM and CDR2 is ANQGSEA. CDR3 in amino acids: CSATDAGTGGTEAFF. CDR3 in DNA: TGCAGCGCCACCGACGCCGGGACAGGGGGCACTGAAGCTTTCTTT. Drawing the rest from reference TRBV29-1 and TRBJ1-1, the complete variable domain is SAVISQKPSRDICQRGTSLTIQCQVDSQVTMMFWYRQQPGQSLTLIATANQGSEATYESGFVIDKFPISRPNLTFSTLTVSNMSPEDSSIYLCSATDAGTGGTEAFFGQGTRLTVV.

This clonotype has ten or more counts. The chain's CDR3 is CASSATLGINPGQGIYEQYF. CDR3 DNA: TGTGCCAGCAGTGCAACCTTAGGGATTAATCCGGGACAGGGTATCTACGAGCAGTACTTC. V usage is TRBV28 and J usage is TRBJ2-7, with 9 bases matching TRBD1. The V gene's germline CDR1 is MDHEN and CDR2 SYDVKM. There are 20 residues in the CDR3. V lost 5 bases and J lost 3; bases outside the gene matches: 23.

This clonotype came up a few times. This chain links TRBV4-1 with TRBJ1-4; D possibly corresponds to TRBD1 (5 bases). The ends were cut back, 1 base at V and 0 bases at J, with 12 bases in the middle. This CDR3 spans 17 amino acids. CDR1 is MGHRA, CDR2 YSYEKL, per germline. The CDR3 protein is CASSQGLIGATNEKLFF. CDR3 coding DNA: TGCGCCAGCAGCCAAGGTCTGATAGGGGCAACTAATGAAAAACTGTTTTTT.

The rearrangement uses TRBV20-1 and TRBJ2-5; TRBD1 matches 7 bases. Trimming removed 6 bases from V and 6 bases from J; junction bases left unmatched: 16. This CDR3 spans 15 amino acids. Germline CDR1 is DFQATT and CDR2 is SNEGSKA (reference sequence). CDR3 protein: CSAGRAAGRGQTQYF. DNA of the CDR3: TGCAGTGCGGGCCGCGCGGCAGGAAGGGGGCAGACCCAGTACTTC.

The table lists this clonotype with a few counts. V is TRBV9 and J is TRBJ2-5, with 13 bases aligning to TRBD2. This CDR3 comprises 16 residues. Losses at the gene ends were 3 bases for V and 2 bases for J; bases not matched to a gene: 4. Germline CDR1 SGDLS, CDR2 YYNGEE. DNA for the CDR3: TGTGCCAGCAGCGCGTCGGGACTAGCGGGACAAGAGACCCAGTACTTC. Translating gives CASSASGLAGQETQYF. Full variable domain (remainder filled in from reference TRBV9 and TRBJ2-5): DSGVTQTPKHLITATGQRVTLRCSPRSGDLSVYWYQQSLDQGLQFLIQYYNGEERAKGNILERFSAQQFPDLHSELNLSSLELGDSALYFCASSASGLAGQETQYFGPGTRLLVL.

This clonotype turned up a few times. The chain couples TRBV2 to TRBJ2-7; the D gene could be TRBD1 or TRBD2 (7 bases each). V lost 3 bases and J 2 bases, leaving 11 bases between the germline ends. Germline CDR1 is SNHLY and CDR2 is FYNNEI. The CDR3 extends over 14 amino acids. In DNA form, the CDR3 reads TGTGCCAGCAGTGAGACAGGGACTACCTACGAGCAGTACTTC. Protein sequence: CASSETGTTYEQYF.

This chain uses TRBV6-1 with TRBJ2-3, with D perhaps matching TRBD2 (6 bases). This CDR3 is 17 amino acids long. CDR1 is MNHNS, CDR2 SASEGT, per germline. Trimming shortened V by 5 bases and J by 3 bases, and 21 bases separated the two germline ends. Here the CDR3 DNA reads TGTGCCAGCAGTACGCGGAGACTAGAAAAGAAAACAGATACGCAGTATTTT. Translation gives CASSTRRLEKKTDTQYF.

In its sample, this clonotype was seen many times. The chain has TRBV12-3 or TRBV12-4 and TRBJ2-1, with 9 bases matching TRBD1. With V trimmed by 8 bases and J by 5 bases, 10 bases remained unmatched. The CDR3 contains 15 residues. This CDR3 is CASWKVGQGNNEQFF. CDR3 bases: TGTGCCAGCTGGAAGGTGGGACAGGGTAACAATGAGCAGTTCTTC.

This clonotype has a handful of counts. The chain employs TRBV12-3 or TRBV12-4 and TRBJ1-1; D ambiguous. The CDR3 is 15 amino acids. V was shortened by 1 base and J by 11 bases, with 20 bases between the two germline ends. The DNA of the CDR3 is TGTGCCAGCAGTTTAGGTGGGTCCTCTCCCGTGAATGCTTTCTTT. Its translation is CASSLGGSSPVNAFF.

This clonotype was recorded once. For the CDR3, the DNA is TGTGCCAGCAGTTACTCTCCGGCCAATTCCTACGAGCAGTACTTC. This sequence encodes CASSYSPANSYEQYF. The genes are TRBV6-5 and TRBJ2-7; the D is unclear. There are 15 residues in the CDR3. With 0 bases removed from V and 1 base from J, the gap between germline ends came to 10 bases. Germline-derived CDR1 and CDR2 are MNHEY and SVGAGI.

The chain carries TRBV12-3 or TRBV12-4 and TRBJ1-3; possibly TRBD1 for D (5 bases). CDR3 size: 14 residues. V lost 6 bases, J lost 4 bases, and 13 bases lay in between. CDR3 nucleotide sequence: TGTGCCAGCAGCCAACCATGGACAGGAAACACCATATATTTT. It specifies CASSQPWTGNTIYF.

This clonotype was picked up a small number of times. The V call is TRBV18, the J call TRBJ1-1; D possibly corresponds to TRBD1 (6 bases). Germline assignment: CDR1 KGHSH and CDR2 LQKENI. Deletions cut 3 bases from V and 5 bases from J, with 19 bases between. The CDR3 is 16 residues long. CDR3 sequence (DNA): TGTGCCAGCTCACCCTCAGGACAGCCAAGTGTAACTGAAGCTTTCTTT. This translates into CASSPSGQPSVTEAFF.

The CDR3 coding sequence is TGTGCCAGCAGCTTACTGGTAGATACGCAGTATTTT. Translation gives CASSLLVDTQYF. The gene calls are TRBV11-2 and TRBJ2-3, with D hard to call. CDR1 SGHAT and CDR2 FQNNGV come from the germline V gene. V lost 2 bases, J lost 5 bases, and 5 bases lay in between. The CDR3 consists of 12 residues.

The CDR3 spells CSASLVKDTQYF. CDR3 bases: TGCAGTGCTAGCCTAGTTAAAGATACGCAGTATTTT. The chain uses TRBV20-1 and TRBJ2-3; D gene uncertain. Germline-derived CDR1 and CDR2 are DFQATT and SNEGSKA (reference sequence). The CDR3 sequence is 12 residues long. Trimming pared 3 bases from V and 5 bases from J, leaving 9 bases between.

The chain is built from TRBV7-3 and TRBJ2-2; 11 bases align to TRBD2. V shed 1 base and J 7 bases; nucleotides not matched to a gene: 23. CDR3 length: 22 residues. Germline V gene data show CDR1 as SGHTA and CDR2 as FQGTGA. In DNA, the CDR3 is TGTGCCAGCAGCTTAAGTACTCGGTTAGCGGGAGGGCCCCCAAATATATACGGGGAGCTGTTTTTT. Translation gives CASSLSTRLAGGPPNIYGELFF.

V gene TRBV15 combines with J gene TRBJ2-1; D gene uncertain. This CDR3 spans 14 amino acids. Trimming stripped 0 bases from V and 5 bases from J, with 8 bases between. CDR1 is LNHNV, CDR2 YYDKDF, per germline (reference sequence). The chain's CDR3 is CATSRDLGHNEQFF. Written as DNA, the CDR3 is TGTGCCACCAGCAGAGATTTAGGACACAATGAGCAGTTCTTC. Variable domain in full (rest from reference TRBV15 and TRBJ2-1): DAMVIQNPRYQVTQFGKPVTLSCSQTLNHNVMYWYQQKSSQAPKLLFHYYDKDFNNEADTPDNFQSRRPNTSFCFLDIRSPGLGDTAMYLCATSRDLGHNEQFFGPGTRLTVL.

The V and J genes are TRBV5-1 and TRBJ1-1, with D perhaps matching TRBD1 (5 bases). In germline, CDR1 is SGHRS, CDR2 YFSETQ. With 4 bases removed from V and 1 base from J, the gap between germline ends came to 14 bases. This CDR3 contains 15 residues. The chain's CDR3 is CASSRNTGGNTEAFF. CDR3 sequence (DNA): TGCGCCAGCAGCCGAAACACGGGGGGGAACACTGAAGCTTTCTTT. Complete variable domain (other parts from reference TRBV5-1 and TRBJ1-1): KAGVTQTPRYLIKTRGQQVTLSCSPISGHRSVSWYQQTPGQGLQFLFEYFSETQRNKGNFPGRFSGRQFSNSRSEMNVSTLELGDSALYLCASSRNTGGNTEAFFGQGTRLTVV.

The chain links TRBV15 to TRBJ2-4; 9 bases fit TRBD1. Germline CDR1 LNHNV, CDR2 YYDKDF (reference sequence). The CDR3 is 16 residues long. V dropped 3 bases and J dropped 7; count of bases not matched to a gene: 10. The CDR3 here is CATSRGTGTVRNIQYF. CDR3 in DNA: TGTGCCACCAGCAGGGGGACAGGGACGGTTAGGAACATTCAGTACTTC.